This T cell receptor beta chain is from a study of human T cells and chemical hapten exposure. Unique molecular identifiers were attached to individual cDNA molecules during library preparation. Using its own MiXCR run on the reads, TCRdb lists one record per CDR3 protein. This table holds about 1,700 distinct CDR3 sequences, about 50% found once. As to treatment: therapeutic diphenylcyclopropenone sensitization with weekly scalp DPC. CDR1 and CDR2 (germline): DFQATT, SNEGSKA (reference sequence). The CDR3 contains 15 residues. Trimming pared 6 bases from V and 7 bases from J, leaving 19 bases between.

This sequence originates from an adult with alopecia areata. Some clones in this sample may be carry-over from other donors' samples. This table probably holds off-target reads from a library built for another chain. The genes are TRBV20-1 and TRBJ1-6, with a tentative D call TRBD1 (5 bases). The sample here was whole blood, taken before DPC sensitization or 2, 6, or about 24 weeks after (not recorded which). The CDR3 nucleotides read TGCAGTGCGGCACCGGGACGGATTACAAATTCACCCCTCCACTTT. This codes for CSAAPGRITNSPLHF.